This T cell receptor (beta chain) was profiled in a study of siplizumab effects on memory and regulatory T cells. Whole-study findings and limits: Proof of suppressive function in proliferating Tregs from siplizumab cultures was not established. Fewer alloreactive sequences mapped to unstimulated CD4+ memory cells under siplizumab. Sequences below about 10^-5 frequency were poorly captured. As a result, only a minor fraction of alloreactive clones mapped to unstimulated subsets.

V dropped 4 bases and J dropped 0 bases, with 20 bases sitting between them. Germline assignment: CDR1 MGHRA and CDR2 YSYEKL. The CDR3 runs to 18 residues. With regard to this clone: Its antigen is still unknown.

The data were produced by immunoSEQ multiplex PCR, yet TCRdb's version contains in-frame clones alone and is incomplete. The sample gives roughly 120,000 clones, 90% to 95% of which show up once; around 1.5% is in the top ten. The sequenced material came from non-Treg CD4+ T cells sorted from blood. The chain has TRBV4-1 and TRBJ2-3; weak D call: TRBD2 (6 bases). The receptor comes from a human donor in good health. CDR3 bases: TGCGCCAGCAGCCTTAGGAGTTTCTGGGAGGTTAGCACAGATACGCAGTATTTT. As protein: CASSLRSFWEVSTDTQYF.